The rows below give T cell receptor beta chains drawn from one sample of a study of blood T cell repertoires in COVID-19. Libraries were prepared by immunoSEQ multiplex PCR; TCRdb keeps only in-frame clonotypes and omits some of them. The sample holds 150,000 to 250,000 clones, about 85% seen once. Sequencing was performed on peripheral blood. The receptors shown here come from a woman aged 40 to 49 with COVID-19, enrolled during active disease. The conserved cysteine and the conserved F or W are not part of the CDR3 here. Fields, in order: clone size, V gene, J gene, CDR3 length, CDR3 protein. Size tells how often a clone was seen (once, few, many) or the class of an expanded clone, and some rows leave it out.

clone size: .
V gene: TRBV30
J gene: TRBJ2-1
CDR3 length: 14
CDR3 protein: AWSGLAGSSYNEQF

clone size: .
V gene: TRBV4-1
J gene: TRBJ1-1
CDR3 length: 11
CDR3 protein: ASISEGGTEAF

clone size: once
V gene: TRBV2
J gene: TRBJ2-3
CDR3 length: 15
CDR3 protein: ASSDQTSWLSTDTQY

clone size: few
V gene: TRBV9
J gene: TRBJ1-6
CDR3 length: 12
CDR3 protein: ASSVGDTYSPLH

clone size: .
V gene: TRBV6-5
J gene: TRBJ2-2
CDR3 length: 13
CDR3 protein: ASNSDRGLTGELF

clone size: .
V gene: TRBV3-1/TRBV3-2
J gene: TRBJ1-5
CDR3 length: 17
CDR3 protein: ASSQDRTRRVAQGQPQH

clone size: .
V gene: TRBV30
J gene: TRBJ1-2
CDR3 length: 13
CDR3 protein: AWSPDAGGSNGYT

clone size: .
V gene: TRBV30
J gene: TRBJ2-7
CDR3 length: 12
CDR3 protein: ACIVERSSYEQY

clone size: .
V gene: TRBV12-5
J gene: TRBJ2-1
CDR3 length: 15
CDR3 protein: ASGLVLDYSSYNEQF

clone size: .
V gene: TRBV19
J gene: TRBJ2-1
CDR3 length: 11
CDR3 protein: ATAGGPLNEQF

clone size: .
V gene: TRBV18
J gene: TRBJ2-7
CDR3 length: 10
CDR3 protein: ASSRGIYEQY

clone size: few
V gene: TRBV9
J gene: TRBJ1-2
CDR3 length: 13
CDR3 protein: ASSPNPGPGAGYT

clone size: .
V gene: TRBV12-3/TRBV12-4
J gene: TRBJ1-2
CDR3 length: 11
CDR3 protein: ASSLGQDYGYT

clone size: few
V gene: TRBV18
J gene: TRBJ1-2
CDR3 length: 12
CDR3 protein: ASSPGQGAIGYT

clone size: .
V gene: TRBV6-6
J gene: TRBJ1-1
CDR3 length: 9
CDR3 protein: ASSYEAEAF

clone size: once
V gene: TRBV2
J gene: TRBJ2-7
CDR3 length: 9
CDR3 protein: ASSNSYEQY

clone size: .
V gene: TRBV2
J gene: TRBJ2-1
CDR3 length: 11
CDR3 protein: ASTSGGYNEQF

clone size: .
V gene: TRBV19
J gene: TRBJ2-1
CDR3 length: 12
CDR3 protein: ASSIWDSSNEQF

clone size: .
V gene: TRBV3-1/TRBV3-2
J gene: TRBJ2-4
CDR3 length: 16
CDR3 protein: ASSFGLAGVVAKNIQY

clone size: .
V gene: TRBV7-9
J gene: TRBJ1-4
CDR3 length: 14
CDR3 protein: ASSLLDLSGSEKLF

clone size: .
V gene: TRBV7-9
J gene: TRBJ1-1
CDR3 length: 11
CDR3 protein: ASSLAAGEKAF

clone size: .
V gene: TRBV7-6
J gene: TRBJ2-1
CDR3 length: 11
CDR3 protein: ASAGLGGNEQF

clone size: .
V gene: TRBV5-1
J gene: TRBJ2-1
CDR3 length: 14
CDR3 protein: ASSLESSGSLGEQF

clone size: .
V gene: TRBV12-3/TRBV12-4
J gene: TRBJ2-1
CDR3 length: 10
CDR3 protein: ASSFRLNEQF